This T cell receptor beta chain comes out of a study of CD8+ T cells in alopecia areata. Study context: Treatment of the treated patients consisted of oral tofacitinib, 5 to 10 mg twice daily.

Study outcomes and limitations: An increase in clonality over normal scalp was evident in lesional scalp, especially alopecia totalis/universalis. Whether baseline CD8+ expansion is linked to response remains uncertain, given a single nonresponder. Whereas mice showed it more clearly, TCR sharing across patients was murkier, possibly because of HLA.

Extraction of RNA preceded its reverse transcription into cDNA, which served as the sequencing template. Only in-frame clones appear in the TCRdb table, and some are missing; sequencing was by immunoSEQ multiplex PCR. The sample records approximately 200,000 clones, around 56% being singletons. Germline V lookup: CDR1 MGHDK, CDR2 SYGVNS. V was cut by 4 bases and J by 8 bases, with 11 bases left in between. The CDR3 has 12 amino acids. The treatment here: oral pan-JAK inhibitor, 5-10 mg twice daily. This clone was recorded only once. Its antigen is currently unknown. The TCR comes from a human donor with alopecia areata. Specimen: CD4+ T cells sorted from blood, collected at week 4, from a patient treated with tofacitinib. This chain links TRBV25-1 with TRBJ1-1; tentative D call: TRBD1 (6 bases). CDR3 region: CASSAYDREAFF. CDR3 in DNA: TGTGCCAGCAGTGCTTATGACAGGGAAGCTTTCTTT.